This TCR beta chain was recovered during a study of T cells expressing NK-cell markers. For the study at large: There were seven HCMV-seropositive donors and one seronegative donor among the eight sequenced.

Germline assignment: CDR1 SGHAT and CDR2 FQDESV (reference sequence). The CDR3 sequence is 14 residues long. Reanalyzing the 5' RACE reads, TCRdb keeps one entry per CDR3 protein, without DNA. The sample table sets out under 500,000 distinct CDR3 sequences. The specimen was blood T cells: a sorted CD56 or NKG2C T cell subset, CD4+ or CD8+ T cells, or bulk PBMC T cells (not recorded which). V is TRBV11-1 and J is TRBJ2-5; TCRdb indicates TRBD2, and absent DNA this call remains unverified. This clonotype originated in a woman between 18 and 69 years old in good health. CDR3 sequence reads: CASSLAAGEETQYF.